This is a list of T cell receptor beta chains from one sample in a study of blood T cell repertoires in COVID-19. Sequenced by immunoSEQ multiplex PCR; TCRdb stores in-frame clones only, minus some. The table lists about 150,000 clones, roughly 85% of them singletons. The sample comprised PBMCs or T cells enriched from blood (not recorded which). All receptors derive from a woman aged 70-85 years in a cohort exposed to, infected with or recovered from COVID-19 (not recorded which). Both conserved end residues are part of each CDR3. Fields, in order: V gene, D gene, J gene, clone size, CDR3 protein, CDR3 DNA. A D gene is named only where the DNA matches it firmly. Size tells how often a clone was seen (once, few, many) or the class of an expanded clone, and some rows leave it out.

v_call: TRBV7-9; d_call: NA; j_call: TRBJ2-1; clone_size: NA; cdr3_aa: CASSRSGNTYNEQFF; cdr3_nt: TGTGCCAGCAGCCGATCAGGGAATACCTACAATGAGCAGTTCTTC
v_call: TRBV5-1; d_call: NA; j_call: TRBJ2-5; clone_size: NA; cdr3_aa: CASSLGGLEETQYF; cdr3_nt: TGCGCCAGCAGCTTGGGGGGACTGGAAGAGACCCAGTACTTC
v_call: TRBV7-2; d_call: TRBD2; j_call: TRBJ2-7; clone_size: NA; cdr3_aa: CASSLVTTSDEQYF; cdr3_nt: TGTGCCAGCAGCTTAGTCACGACTAGCGACGAGCAGTACTTC
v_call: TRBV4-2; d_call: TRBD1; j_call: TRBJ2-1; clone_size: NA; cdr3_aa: CASSQAPPTGGEQFF; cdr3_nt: TGTGCCAGCAGCCAAGCACCTCCGACAGGGGGTGAGCAGTTCTTC
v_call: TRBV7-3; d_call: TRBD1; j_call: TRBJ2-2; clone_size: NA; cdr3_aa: CASSLGQGVPGELFF; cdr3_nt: TGTGCCAGCAGCTTAGGACAGGGGGTCCCCGGGGAGCTGTTTTTT
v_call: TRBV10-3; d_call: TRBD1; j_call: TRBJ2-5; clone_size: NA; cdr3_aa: CAISDLGQGAGETQYF; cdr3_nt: TGTGCCATCAGTGACCTCGGACAGGGGGCTGGAGAGACCCAGTACTTC
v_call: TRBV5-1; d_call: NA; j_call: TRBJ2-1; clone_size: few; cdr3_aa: CASSLGLGDNEQFF; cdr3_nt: TGCGCCAGCAGCTTGGGACTAGGGGACAATGAGCAGTTCTTC
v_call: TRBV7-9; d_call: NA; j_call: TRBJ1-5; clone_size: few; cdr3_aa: CASSQWTDQPQHF; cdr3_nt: TGTGCCAGCAGTCAGTGGACTGATCAGCCCCAGCATTTT
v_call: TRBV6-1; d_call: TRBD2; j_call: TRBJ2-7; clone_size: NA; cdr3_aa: CASSEAAGVSSYEQYF; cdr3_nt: TGTGCCAGCAGTGAAGCCGCGGGGGTGAGCTCCTACGAGCAGTACTTC
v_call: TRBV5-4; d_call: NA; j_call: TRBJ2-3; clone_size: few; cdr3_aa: CASSFPIGSGADTQYF; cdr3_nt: TGTGCCAGCAGCTTTCCAATAGGGTCAGGGGCGGATACGCAGTATTTT
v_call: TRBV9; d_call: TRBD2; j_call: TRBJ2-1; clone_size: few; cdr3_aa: CASSERGLAGGYEQFF; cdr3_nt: TGTGCCAGCAGCGAGAGGGGACTAGCGGGAGGGTATGAGCAGTTCTTC